This T cell receptor (beta chain) originates from a study of T cells in localized non-small cell lung cancer. The repertoire was sequenced with immunoSEQ multiplex PCR; TCRdb's copy has only in-frame clones and lacks some. The sample has tens of thousands of clones, 80% to 90% seen once. The origin of this receptor is a female donor of 60 years or more with stage I lung adenocarcinoma. The material was peripheral blood, obtained before any cancer treatment.

The DNA for the CDR3 is TGTGCCAGCAGCCTCTCCTGGGCAGTTAGCACAGATACGCAGTATTTT. Its protein product is CASSLSWAVSTDTQYF. The V and J genes are TRBV7-8 and TRBJ2-3, with no clear D. V lost 5 bases to trimming and J lost 0 bases, with 15 bases between them. The CDR3 sequence is 16 residues long. From germline, CDR1 is SGHVS and CDR2 FQNEAQ.